Described below is a single TCR beta chain sequence and its context. The target antigen is unknown. The sample comes from a study of cytomegalovirus exposure and HLA in healthy donors. Study-wide findings and caveats: Published work reported that the classifier diagnosed cytomegalovirus status with high specificity and sensitivity. Productive status was seen about 90% or about 30% of the time for most TCR beta V segments in an earlier analysis.

The V end was cut by 5 bases, the J end by 0 bases, with 13 bases between. The CDR3 loop spans 15 amino acids. Germline CDR1 reads SGHVS; CDR2 reads FQNEAQ. The PCR had 60 Vbeta and 13 Jbeta primers. The method was immunoSEQ multiplex PCR; TCRdb's version includes in-frame clones alone and lacks a portion of them. The table has about 150,000 clones, approximately 81% seen once. The rearrangement uses TRBV7-8 and TRBJ1-2, with D uncertain. The specimen was PBMCs. This sequence was found in a man aged 18 to 29 in good health and CMV-seronegative. The CDR3 DNA follows: TGTGCCAGCAGCACCCGGGTCTCCCCTAACTATGGCTACACCTTC. Its protein is CASSTRVSPNYGYTF.